The 16 T cell receptor beta chains in this list originate from one sample, sequenced in a study of blood T cell repertoires in COVID-19. Sequencing used immunoSEQ multiplex PCR; TCRdb keeps in-frame clones, though not all of them. This sample has 350,000 or so clones, with about nine tenths found just once. The material sequenced was peripheral blood. These receptors were obtained from a woman in her fifties or sixties with COVID-19, enrolled during active disease.

The chain is built from TRBV18 and TRBJ1-4; D possibly corresponds to TRBD1 (6 bases). V was cut by 3 bases and J by 4 bases, with 12 bases left in between. The germline V gene has CDR1 KGHSH and CDR2 LQKENI. The CDR3 is 15 amino acids. The CDR3 protein is CASSPQGSINEKLFF. The CDR3 region has the DNA TGTGCCAGCTCACCCCAGGGGTCCATTAATGAAAAACTGTTTTTT.

This chain uses TRBV4-2 with TRBJ1-2, with 9 bases fitting TRBD1. With 1 base clipped from V and 7 bases from J, the junction kept 1 base outside the gene matches. In germline, CDR1 is LGHNA, CDR2 YNFKEQ. There are 13 residues in the CDR3. DNA for the CDR3: TGTGCCAGCAGCCAAGGACAGGGGGGTGGCTACACCTTC. Amino acid sequence: CASSQGQGGGYTF.

The chain joins TRBV7-9 to TRBJ2-5, with D possibly being TRBD2 (7 bases). The CDR3 length is 14 residues. Trimming took 6 bases from V and 5 from J, leaving 16 bases between them. Looked up from germline, CDR1 is SEHNR and CDR2 is FQNEAQ (reference sequence). CDR3 nucleotide sequence: TGTGCCAGCAGAGTGGGGGGGCTATCCGAGACCCAGTACTTC. Translation: CASRVGGLSETQYF.

This clone was counted once. The rearrangement joins TRBV5-1 to TRBJ2-1; D is possibly TRBD1 (5 bases). The CDR3 totals 15 residues. The germline V and J ends were trimmed by 4 bases and 7 bases, with 18 bases remaining between them. The germline V gene has CDR1 SGHRS and CDR2 YFSETQ. The CDR3 sequence: CASSPGHSKPNEQFF. The CDR3 region has the DNA TGCGCCAGCAGCCCTGGACATTCCAAGCCGAATGAGCAGTTCTTC.

The CDR3 nucleotides read TGCGCCAGCAGCACACTAAAGCGGGGGCTCCAAGAGACCCAGTACTTC. Translation: CASSTLKRGLQETQYF. The V and J genes are TRBV5-1 and TRBJ2-5; 8 bases map to TRBD2. The germline V gene has CDR1 SGHRS and CDR2 YFSETQ. The CDR3 loop spans 16 amino acids. The trim removed 4 bases at V and 1 base at J, leaving 9 bases unmatched.

The gene calls are TRBV28 and TRBJ1-1, with unresolved D. Trimming left V 2 bases short and J 7 bases short, with 11 bases between. CDR3 length: 13 residues. CDR1 is MDHEN, CDR2 SYDVKM, per germline. CDR3: CASSLDGVGEAFF. The CDR3 bases are TGTGCCAGCAGTTTAGACGGGGTCGGTGAAGCTTTCTTT.

Of note for this clone: The same CDR3 is also encoded by other DNA sequences in this sample. The J gene is TRBJ1-2, the V gene TRBV12-3 or TRBV12-4; possibly TRBD1 for D (6 bases). V was pared by 6 bases and J by 2 bases, with 10 bases between. The CDR3 is 13 amino acids. The CDR3 is CASSRTVNYGYTF. CDR3 nucleotide sequence: TGTGCCAGCAGCCGGACAGTCAACTATGGCTACACCTTC.

V usage is TRBV6-2 or TRBV6-3 and J usage is TRBJ2-7; 8 nucleotides agree with TRBD1. The V gene end was trimmed by 6 bases and the J gene end by 0 bases; junction bases not matched to a gene: 10. CDR3 length: 16 amino acids. Germline lookup yields CDR1 MNHEY and CDR2 SVGEGT. The CDR3 coding sequence is TGTGCCAGCAGCTCCGTAGGGGACAGGAGCTCCTACGAGCAGTACTTC. Amino acids: CASSSVGDRSSYEQYF.

V is TRBV7-9 and J is TRBJ2-2; possible D gene TRBD1, 5 bases. From germline, CDR1 is SEHNR and CDR2 FQNEAQ (reference sequence). The CDR3 is made up of 16 amino acids. The ends were cut back, 4 bases at V and 6 bases at J, with 18 bases in the middle. The CDR3 DNA is TGTGCCAGCAGCTCCAAAACAGGAGACCCAGCCGGGGAGCTGTTTTTT. This translates into CASSSKTGDPAGELFF.

J is TRBJ1-2 and V is TRBV18; TRBD1 is a possible D gene (5 bases). In germline, CDR1 is KGHSH, CDR2 LQKENI. The CDR3 is 13 residues long. Trimming left V 4 bases short and J 2 bases short, with 8 bases between. The CDR3 sequence is CASSRTSNYGYTF. DNA of the CDR3: TGTGCCAGCTCACGGACATCCAACTATGGCTACACCTTC. Drawing the rest from reference TRBV18 and TRBJ1-2, the complete variable domain is NAGVMQNPRHLVRRRGQEARLRCSPMKGHSHVYWYRQLPEEGLKFMVYLQKENIIDESGMPKERFSAEFPKEGPSILRIQQVVRGDSAAYFCASSRTSNYGYTFGSGTRLTVV.

The gene calls are TRBV5-1 and TRBJ2-7, with D unresolved. Germline values: CDR1 SGHRS, CDR2 YFSETQ. Trimming took 7 bases from V and 5 from J, leaving 13 bases between them. This CDR3 has 12 amino acids. Here the CDR3 reads CASLRRGHEQYF. CDR3 coding DNA: TGCGCCAGCTTGCGGCGAGGCCACGAGCAGTACTTC.

This clone was detected only once. The V and J genes are TRBV10-2 and TRBJ2-7; 7 positions agree with TRBD1. Germline V gene data show CDR1 as WSHSY and CDR2 as SAAADI. V dropped 9 bases and J dropped 6; count of bases not matched to a gene: 5. CDR3 length: 11 residues. Here the CDR3 reads CASRGPGEQYF. The CDR3 DNA follows: TGCGCCAGTAGGGGGCCTGGCGAGCAGTACTTC.

The rearrangement links TRBV6-5 to TRBJ1-5, with 7 nucleotides matching TRBD1. CDR1 is MNHEY and CDR2 is SVGAGI in the germline V gene. The CDR3 length is 14 residues. Trimming took 6 bases from V and 2 from J; bases not matched to a gene: 4. The CDR3 DNA follows: TGTGCCAGCAGGGCAGACAGGGGCAATCAGCCCCAGCATTTT. Its translation: CASRADRGNQPQHF.

The rearrangement joins TRBV2 to TRBJ1-5, with unresolved D. The CDR3 spans 14 residues. Germline values: CDR1 SNHLY, CDR2 FYNNEI. V was pared by 4 bases and J by 0 bases, with 7 bases between. CDR3 DNA: TGTGCCAGCAGTGGGGAGTATAGCAATCAGCCCCAGCATTTT. The encoded protein is CASSGEYSNQPQHF.

This clone was recorded only once. The rearrangement uses TRBV5-4 and TRBJ1-2; tentatively, D is TRBD1 (5 bases). Trimming removed 4 bases from V and 6 bases from J, with 13 bases in between. The length of the CDR3 is 13 residues. Germline V CDR1 and CDR2: SGHNT, YYREEE (reference sequence). The CDR3 nucleotides are TGTGCCAGCAGCCTAGACAGAATGCATGGCTACACCTTC. Translation gives CASSLDRMHGYTF. Complete variable domain (other parts from reference TRBV5-4 and TRBJ1-2): ETGVTQSPTHLIKTRGQQVTLRCSSQSGHNTVSWYQQALGQGPQFIFQYYREEENGRGNFPPRFSGLQFPNYSSELNVNALELDDSALYLCASSLDRMHGYTFGSGTRLTVV.

This chain connects TRBV5-1 to TRBJ1-3, with no clear D. This CDR3 region has 15 residues. The V end lost 4 bases, the J end lost 0 bases, and 11 bases lay between the germline ends. Germline CDR1 SGHRS, CDR2 YFSETQ. CDR3 DNA sequence: TGCGCCAGCAGCCCTTCACAGTTCTCTGGAAACACCATATATTTT. Its protein product is CASSPSQFSGNTIYF.